This TCR beta chain was profiled in a study of blood T cell repertoires in COVID-19. Study details: Sites in the United States, Italy and Spain provided acute and convalescent COVID-19 samples. PBMCs, B-cell-depleted T cells, or T cells were the source of the cDNA or gDNA that made up the material.

Under the authors' procedure: Amplified reference gene primers provided the basis for estimating nucleated cell counts. Profiling relied on immunoSEQ multiplex PCR, and the TCRdb table lists in-frame clones only, not all of them. That table is the source of V, J and clone size, and D and trimming were worked out from the DNA. The table has 55,000 to 75,000 clones, approximately 89% seen once. What was sequenced was peripheral blood. This TCR came from a man aged 55 to 70 with acute or convalescent COVID-19.

This CDR3 reads CASSLSLPGAGGTYNEQFF. In DNA, the CDR3 is TGTGCCAGCAGTTTATCCCTCCCCGGAGCGGGGGGCACGTACAATGAGCAGTTCTTC. The V call is TRBV27, the J call TRBJ2-1; 9 bases match TRBD2. Germline CDR1 MNHEY, CDR2 SMNVEV (reference sequence). After removal of 0 bases from V and 4 bases from J, the junction contained 13 bases not matched to a gene. CDR3 length: 19 amino acids.